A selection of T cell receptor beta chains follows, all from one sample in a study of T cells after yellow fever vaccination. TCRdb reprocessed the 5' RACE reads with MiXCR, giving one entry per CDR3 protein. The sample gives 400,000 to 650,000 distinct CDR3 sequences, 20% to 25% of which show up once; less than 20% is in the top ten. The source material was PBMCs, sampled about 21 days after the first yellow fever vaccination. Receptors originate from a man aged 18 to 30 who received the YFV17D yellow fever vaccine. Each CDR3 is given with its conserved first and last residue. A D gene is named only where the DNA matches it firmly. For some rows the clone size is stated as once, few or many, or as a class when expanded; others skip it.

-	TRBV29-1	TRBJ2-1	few	CSPLLAGQGNEQFF	TGCAGCCCTTTGCTGGCAGGCCAAGGGAATGAGCAGTTCTTC
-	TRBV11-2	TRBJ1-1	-	CASSLGMGHEMTNTEAFF	TGTGCCAGCAGCTTAGGGATGGGACACGAAATGACGAACACTGAAGCTTTCTTT
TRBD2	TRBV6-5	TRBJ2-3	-	CASSYRGGATDTQYF	TGTGCCAGCAGTTACCGGGGGGGGGCGACAGATACGCAGTATTTT
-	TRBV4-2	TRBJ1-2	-	CASSQTGGEGYTF	TGTGCCAGCAGCCAAACTGGGGGCGAAGGCTACACCTTC
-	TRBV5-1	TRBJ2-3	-	CASSLSAATDTQYF	TGCGCCAGCAGCTTGAGTGCTGCCACAGATACGCAGTATTTT
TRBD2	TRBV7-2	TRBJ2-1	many	CASSLAGGANNEQFF	TGTGCCAGCAGCTTGGCGGGGGGGGCGAACAATGAGCAGTTCTTC
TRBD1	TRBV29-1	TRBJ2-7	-	CSVTGTGINYEQYF	TGCAGCGTAACCGGGACAGGGATTAACTACGAGCAGTACTTC
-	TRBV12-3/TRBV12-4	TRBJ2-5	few	CASSRATPSETQYF	TGTGCCAGCAGTCGGGCAACACCTTCGGAGACCCAGTACTTC
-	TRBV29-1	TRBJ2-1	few	CSVGAGGIEQFF	TGCAGCGTTGGGGCAGGGGGGATTGAGCAGTTCTTC
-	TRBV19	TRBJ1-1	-	CASSIRVQVRAEAFF	TGTGCCAGTAGTATACGGGTACAAGTCAGAGCGGAGGCTTTCTTT
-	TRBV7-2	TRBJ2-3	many	CASSLTGTDTQYF	TGTGCCAGCAGCTTAACAGGAACAGATACGCAGTATTTT
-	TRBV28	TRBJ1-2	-	CASSLVGDYGYTF	TGTGCCAGCAGTTTAGTAGGGGACTATGGCTACACCTTC
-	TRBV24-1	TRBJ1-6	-	CAITTRQLRHSPLHF	TGTGCCATTACGACCCGACAGCTGAGGCATTCACCCCTCCACTTT
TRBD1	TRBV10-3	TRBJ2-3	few	CAISEGQRITDTQYF	TGTGCCATCAGCGAGGGACAGAGGATAACAGATACGCAGTATTTT
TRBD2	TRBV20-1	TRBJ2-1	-	CSARSSSGYNEQFF	TGCAGTGCTAGGTCTTCTAGCGGTTACAATGAGCAGTTCTTC
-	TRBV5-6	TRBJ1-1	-	CASSLQGLAFF	TGTGCCAGCAGCTTGCAGGGTTTAGCTTTCTTT
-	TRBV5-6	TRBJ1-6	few	CASSYPPSPLHF	TGTGCCAGCAGCTATCCTCCGTCACCCCTCCACTTT
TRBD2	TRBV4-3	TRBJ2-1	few	CASSGRGSYNEQFF	TGCGCCAGCAGCGGGAGGGGCTCCTACAATGAGCAGTTCTTC
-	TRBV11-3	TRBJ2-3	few	CASSAQTDTQYF	TGTGCCAGCAGCGCACAGACAGATACGCAGTATTTT
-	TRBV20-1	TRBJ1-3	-	CSARSRADTIYF	TGCAGTGCTCGTTCCAGGGCGGACACCATATATTTT
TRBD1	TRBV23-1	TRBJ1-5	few	CASSQGGGRQPQHF	TGCGCCAGCAGTCAGGGAGGGGGCCGTCAGCCCCAGCATTTT
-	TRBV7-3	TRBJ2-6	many	CASSLVATGFSGANVLTF	TGTGCCAGCAGCTTAGTCGCAACAGGGTTCTCTGGGGCCAACGTCCTGACTTTC
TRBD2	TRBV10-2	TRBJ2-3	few	CASSESRVRGKTNADTQYF	TGCGCCAGCAGTGAGTCGAGAGTGCGGGGGAAGACGAATGCAGATACGCAGTATTTT
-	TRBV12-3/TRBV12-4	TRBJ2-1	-	CASTSAAGTGEQFF	TGTGCCAGCACCTCAGCGGCGGGGACGGGTGAGCAGTTCTTC
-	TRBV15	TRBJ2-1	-	CATSRGEGGRNEQFF	TGTGCCACCAGCAGAGGCGAGGGGGGGCGGAATGAGCAGTTCTTC
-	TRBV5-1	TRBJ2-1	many	CASSSLGSSYNEQFF	TGCGCCAGCAGTTCGCTGGGGAGCTCCTACAATGAGCAGTTCTTC
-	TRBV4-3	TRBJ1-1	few	CASSPTLDTEAFF	TGCGCCAGCAGCCCGACGTTAGACACTGAAGCTTTCTTT
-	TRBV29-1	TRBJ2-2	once	CSVLTTGELFF	TGCAGCGTTTTAACGACCGGGGAGCTGTTTTTT
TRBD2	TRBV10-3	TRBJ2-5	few	CAISFGGTSGDQETQYF	TGTGCCATCAGCTTTGGGGGGACTAGCGGGGACCAAGAGACCCAGTACTTC
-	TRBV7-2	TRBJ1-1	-	CASSQNPAEAFF	TGTGCCAGCAGCCAGAATCCGGCTGAAGCTTTCTTT
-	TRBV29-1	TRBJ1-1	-	CSVDSLEGDTEAFF	TGCAGCGTTGACTCACTGGAGGGGGACACTGAAGCTTTCTTT
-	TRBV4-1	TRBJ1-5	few	CASSRESPPPVQPQHF	TGCGCCAGCAGCCGAGAGTCCCCTCCCCCCGTACAGCCCCAGCATTTT
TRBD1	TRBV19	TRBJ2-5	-	CASSSRFPKTGSIQETQYF	TGTGCCAGTAGTTCCCGATTCCCTAAGACAGGGAGCATCCAAGAGACCCAGTACTTC
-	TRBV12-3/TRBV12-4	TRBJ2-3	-	CASSRRGPDTQYF	TGTGCCAGCAGCCGACGGGGGCCAGATACGCAGTATTTT
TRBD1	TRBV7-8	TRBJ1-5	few	CASSSTGADQPQHF	TGTGCCAGCAGCTCGACAGGGGCCGATCAGCCCCAGCATTTT
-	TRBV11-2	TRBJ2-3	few	CASSSKSGARGTDTQYF	TGTGCCAGCAGCTCCAAATCCGGGGCCAGGGGCACAGATACGCAGTATTTT
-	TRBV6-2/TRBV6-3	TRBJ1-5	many	CASRAGASNQPQHF	TGTGCCAGCAGAGCCGGGGCTAGCAATCAGCCCCAGCATTTT
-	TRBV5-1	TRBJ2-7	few	CASSPGGGGYEQYF	TGCGCCAGCAGTCCGGGCGGGGGCGGATACGAGCAGTACTTC
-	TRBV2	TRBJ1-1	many	CASNPGQQNTEAFF	TGTGCCAGCAACCCCGGTCAGCAGAACACTGAAGCTTTCTTT
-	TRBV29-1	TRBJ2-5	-	CSVVYAGQSQETQYF	TGCAGCGTTGTTTACGCGGGGCAGTCACAAGAGACCCAGTACTTC
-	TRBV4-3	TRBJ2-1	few	CASSQPSTGIDEQFF	TGCGCCAGCAGCCAGCCTAGTACAGGGATCGATGAGCAGTTCTTC
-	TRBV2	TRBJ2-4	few	CASSAGGLPF	TGTGCCAGCAGTGCTGGTGGGCTACCCTTC
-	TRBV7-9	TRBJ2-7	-	CASSEQGSGYEQYF	TGTGCCAGCAGCGAACAGGGAAGTGGCTACGAGCAGTACTTC
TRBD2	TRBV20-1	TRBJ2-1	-	CSARDPTTSGNYNEQFF	TGCAGTGCTAGAGACCCCACGACTAGCGGGAATTACAATGAGCAGTTCTTC
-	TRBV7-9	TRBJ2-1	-	CASTLSGGGSYNEQFF	TGTGCCAGCACCCTCTCCGGGGGAGGCTCCTACAATGAGCAGTTCTTC
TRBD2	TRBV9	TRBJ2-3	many	CASSVVAGSTDTQYF	TGTGCCAGCAGCGTGGTAGCGGGGAGCACAGATACGCAGTATTTT
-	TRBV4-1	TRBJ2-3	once	CASSHNHGTDTQYF	TGCGCCAGCAGCCACAACCACGGCACAGATACGCAGTATTTT
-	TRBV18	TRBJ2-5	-	CASSTGTTETQYF	TGTGCCAGCTCAACAGGGACCACGGAGACCCAGTACTTC
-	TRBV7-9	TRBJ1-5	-	CASSLSLEPQHF	TGTGCCAGCAGCTTATCTTTGGAGCCCCAGCATTTT
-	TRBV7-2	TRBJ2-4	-	CASSFGEKNIQYF	TGTGCCAGCAGCTTCGGGGAAAAAAACATTCAGTACTTC
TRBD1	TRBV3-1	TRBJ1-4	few	CASSRGTGEEKLFF	TGTGCCAGCAGCCGGGGGACAGGGGAGGAAAAACTGTTTTTT
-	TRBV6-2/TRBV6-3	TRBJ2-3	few	CASSWDFQSTDTQYF	TGTGCCAGCAGTTGGGACTTCCAATCCACAGATACGCAGTATTTT